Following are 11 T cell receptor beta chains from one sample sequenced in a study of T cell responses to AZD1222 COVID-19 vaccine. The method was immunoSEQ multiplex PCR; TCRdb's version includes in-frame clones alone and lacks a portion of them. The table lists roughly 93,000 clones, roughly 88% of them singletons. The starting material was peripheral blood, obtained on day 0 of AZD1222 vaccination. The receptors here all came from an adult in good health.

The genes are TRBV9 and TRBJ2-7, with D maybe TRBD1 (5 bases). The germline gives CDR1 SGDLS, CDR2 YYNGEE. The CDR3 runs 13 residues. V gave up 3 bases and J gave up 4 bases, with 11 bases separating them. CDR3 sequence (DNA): TGTGCCAGCAGCGCCCAAGGGGATTACGAGCAGTACTTC. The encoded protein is CASSAQGDYEQYF.

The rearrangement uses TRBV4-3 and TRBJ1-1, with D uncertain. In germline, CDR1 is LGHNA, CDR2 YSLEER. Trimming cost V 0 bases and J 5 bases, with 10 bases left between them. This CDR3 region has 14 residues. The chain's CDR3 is CASSQDHPVTEAFF. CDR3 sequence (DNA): TGCGCCAGCAGCCAAGATCATCCAGTTACTGAAGCTTTCTTT.

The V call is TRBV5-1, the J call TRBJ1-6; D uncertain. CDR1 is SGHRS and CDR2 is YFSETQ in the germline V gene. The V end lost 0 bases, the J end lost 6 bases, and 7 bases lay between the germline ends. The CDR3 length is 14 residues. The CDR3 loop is CASSLELSNSPLHF. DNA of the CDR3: TGCGCCAGCAGCTTGGAACTGTCTAATTCACCCCTCCACTTT. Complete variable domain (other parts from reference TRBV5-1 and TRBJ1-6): KAGVTQTPRYLIKTRGQQVTLSCSPISGHRSVSWYQQTPGQGLQFLFEYFSETQRNKGNFPGRFSGRQFSNSRSEMNVSTLELGDSALYLCASSLELSNSPLHFGNGTRLTVT.

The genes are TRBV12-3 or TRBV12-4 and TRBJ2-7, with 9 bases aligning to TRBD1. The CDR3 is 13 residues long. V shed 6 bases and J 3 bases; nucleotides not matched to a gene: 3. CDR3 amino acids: CASRKGQGYEQYF. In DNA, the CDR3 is TGTGCCAGCAGGAAGGGACAGGGCTACGAGCAGTACTTC.

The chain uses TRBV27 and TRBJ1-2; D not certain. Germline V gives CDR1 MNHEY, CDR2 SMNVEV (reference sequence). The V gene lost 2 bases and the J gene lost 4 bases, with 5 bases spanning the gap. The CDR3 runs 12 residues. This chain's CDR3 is CASSLAGYGYTF. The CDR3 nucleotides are TGTGCCAGCAGTTTAGCTGGCTATGGCTACACCTTC.

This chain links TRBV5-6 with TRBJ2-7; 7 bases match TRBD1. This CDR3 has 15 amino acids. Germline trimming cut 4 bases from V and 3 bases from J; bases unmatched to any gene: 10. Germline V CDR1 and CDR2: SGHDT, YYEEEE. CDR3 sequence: CASSPRSAGGYEQYF. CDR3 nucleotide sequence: TGTGCCAGCAGCCCAAGGTCAGCAGGGGGCTACGAGCAGTACTTC.

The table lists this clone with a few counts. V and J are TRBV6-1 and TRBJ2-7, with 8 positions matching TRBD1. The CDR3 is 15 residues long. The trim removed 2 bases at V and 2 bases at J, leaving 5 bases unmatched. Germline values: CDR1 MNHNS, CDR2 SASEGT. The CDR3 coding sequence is TGTGCCAGCAGTGAATCCGGGACAGGACCCTACGAGCAGTACTTC. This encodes CASSESGTGPYEQYF.

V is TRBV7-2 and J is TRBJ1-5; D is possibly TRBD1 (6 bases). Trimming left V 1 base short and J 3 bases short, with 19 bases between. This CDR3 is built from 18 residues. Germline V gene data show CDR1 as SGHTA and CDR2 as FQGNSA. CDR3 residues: CASSLGPPGQVSNQPQHF. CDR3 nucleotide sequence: TGTGCCAGCAGCTTAGGTCCCCCGGGACAAGTTTCCAATCAGCCCCAGCATTTT.

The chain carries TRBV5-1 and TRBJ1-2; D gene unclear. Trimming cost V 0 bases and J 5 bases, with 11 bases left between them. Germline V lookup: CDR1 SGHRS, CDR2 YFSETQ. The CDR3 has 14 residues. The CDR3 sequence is CASSLGTDFYGYTF. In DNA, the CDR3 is TGCGCCAGCAGCTTGGGGACGGACTTTTATGGCTACACCTTC.

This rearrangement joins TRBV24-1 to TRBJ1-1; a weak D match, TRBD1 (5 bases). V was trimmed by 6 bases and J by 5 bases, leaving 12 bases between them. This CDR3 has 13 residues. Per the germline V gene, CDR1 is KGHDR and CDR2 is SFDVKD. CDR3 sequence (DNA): TGTGCCACCAGTATGCAGGGAGGGACTGAAGCTTTCTTT. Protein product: CATSMQGGTEAFF.

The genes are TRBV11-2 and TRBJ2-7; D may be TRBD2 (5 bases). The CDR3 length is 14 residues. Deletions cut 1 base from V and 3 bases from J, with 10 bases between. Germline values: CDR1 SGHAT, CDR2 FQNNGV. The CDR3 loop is CASSLGGQIYEQYF. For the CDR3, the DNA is TGTGCCAGCAGCTTAGGAGGGCAGATCTACGAGCAGTACTTC.